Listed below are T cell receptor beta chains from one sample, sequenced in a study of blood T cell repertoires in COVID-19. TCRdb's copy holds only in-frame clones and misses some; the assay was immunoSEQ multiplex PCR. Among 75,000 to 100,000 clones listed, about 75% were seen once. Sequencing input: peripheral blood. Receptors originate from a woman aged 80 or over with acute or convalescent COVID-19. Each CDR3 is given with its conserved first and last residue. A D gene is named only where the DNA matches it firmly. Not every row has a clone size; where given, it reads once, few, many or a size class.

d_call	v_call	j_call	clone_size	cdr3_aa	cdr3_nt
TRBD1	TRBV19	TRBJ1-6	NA	CASSRDRDRGSPLHF	TGTGCCAGTAGTAGGGATCGGGACAGGGGTTCACCCCTCCACTTT
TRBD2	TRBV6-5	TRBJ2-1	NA	CASTGTSGRGNEQFF	TGTGCCAGCACCGGGACTAGCGGGAGGGGGAATGAGCAGTTCTTC
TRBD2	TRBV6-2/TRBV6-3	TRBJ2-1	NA	CASSYSMTGGAGFF	TGTGCCAGCAGTTACTCGATGACCGGGGGGGCCGGGTTCTTC
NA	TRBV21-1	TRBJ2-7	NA	CASSLGQMSSYEQYF	TGTGCCAGCAGCTTGGGACAGATGAGCTCCTACGAGCAGTACTTC
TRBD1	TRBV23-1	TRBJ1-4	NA	CASTQSRDRAANEKLFF	TGCGCCAGCACCCAGTCCCGGGACAGGGCTGCTAATGAAAAACTGTTTTTT
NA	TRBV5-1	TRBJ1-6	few	CASSFGGSSPLHF	TGCGCCAGCAGCTTTGGGGGGAGCTCACCCCTCCACTTT
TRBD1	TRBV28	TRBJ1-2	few	CASSLDREIYGYTF	TGTGCCAGCAGTTTAGACAGGGAAATCTATGGCTACACCTTC
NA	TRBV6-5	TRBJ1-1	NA	CASSYPKGVPNTEAFF	TGTGCCAGCAGTTACCCGAAAGGGGTGCCGAACACTGAAGCTTTCTTT
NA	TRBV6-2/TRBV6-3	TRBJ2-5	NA	CASSMPPFSGETQYF	TGTGCCAGCAGCATGCCCCCATTTAGCGGCGAGACCCAGTACTTC
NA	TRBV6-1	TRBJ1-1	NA	CASSDQGRWTEAFF	TGTGCCAGCAGTGATCAGGGGCGCTGGACTGAAGCTTTCTTT
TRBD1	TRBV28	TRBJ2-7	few	CASGHSATGRGEQYF	TGTGCCAGCGGCCATTCGGCGACAGGGCGAGGCGAGCAGTACTTC
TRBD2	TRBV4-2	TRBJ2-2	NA	CASTPAGGLNTGELFF	TGTGCCAGCACCCCAGCGGGAGGGTTGAACACCGGGGAGCTGTTTTTT
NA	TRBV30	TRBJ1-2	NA	CAWSQGIPPNYGYTF	TGTGCCTGGAGTCAGGGGATCCCACCTAACTATGGCTACACCTTC
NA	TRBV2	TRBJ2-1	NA	CAGSSSYNEQFF	TGTGCCGGATCTAGCAGCTACAATGAGCAGTTCTTC
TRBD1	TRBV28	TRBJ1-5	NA	CASKDRVGNQPQHF	TGTGCCAGCAAGGACAGGGTCGGCAATCAGCCCCAGCATTTT
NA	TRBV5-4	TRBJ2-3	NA	CASSLYSGYTDTQYF	TGTGCCAGCAGCTTGTATTCGGGGTATACAGATACGCAGTATTTT
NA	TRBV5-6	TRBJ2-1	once	CASSLNGADYNEQFF	TGTGCCAGCAGCTTGAATGGAGCGGATTACAATGAGCAGTTCTTC
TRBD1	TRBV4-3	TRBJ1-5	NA	CASSRTGQGRDQPQHF	TGCGCCAGCAGTCGAACCGGACAGGGTAGGGATCAGCCCCAGCATTTT
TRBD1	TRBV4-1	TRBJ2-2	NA	CASSQGQGSSTGELFF	TGCGCCAGCAGCCAAGGACAGGGTTCAAGCACCGGGGAGCTGTTTTTT
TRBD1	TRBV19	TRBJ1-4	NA	CASSAGQAKEKLFF	TGTGCCAGTAGTGCGGGACAGGCGAAAGAAAAACTGTTTTTT
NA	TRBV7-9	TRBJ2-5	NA	CASSLVGGGPVHF	TGTGCCAGCAGCTTAGTTGGTGGGGGCCCCGTTCACTTC
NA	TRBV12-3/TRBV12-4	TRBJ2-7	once	CASSGSLDEQYF	TGTGCCAGCAGTGGCTCCCTCGACGAGCAGTACTTC
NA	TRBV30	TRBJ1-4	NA	CAWSLQGSLGEKLFF	TGTGCCTGGAGTCTCCAGGGCTCCTTGGGTGAAAAACTGTTTTTT
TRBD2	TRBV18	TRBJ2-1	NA	CASTLTGGANEQFF	TGTGCCAGCACTCTTACCGGGGGGGCCAATGAGCAGTTCTTC
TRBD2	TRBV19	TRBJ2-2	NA	CASSIGLAGGTGELFF	TGTGCCAGTAGTATCGGACTAGCGGGAGGGACCGGGGAGCTGTTTTTT
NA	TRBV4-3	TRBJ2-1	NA	CASSQVSGRMNEQFF	TGCGCCAGCAGCCAAGTAAGCGGGCGGATGAATGAGCAGTTCTTC
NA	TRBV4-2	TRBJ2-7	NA	CASSQAALASYEQYF	TGTGCCAGCAGCCAAGCGGCGCTAGCCTCCTACGAGCAGTACTTC
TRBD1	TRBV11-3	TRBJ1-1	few	CASSLGGTGNTEAFF	TGTGCCAGCAGCTTGGGCGGGACAGGCAACACTGAAGCTTTCTTT
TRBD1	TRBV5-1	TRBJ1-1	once	CASSLEGQGFSEAFF	TGCGCCAGCAGCTTGGAGGGACAGGGGTTCTCTGAAGCTTTCTTT